Below are 29 T cell receptor beta chains sequenced from a single sample in a study of shared clonotypes between healthy human individuals. As defined, naive CD8 cells were CD45RO-negative and positively selected for CCR7, with terminally differentiated effector memory CD45RA+ cells excluded. The table came from immunoSEQ multiplex PCR; TCRdb's copy has only in-frame clones and leaves some out. Here the sample spans about 2 million clones, just under 95% being singletons. Sequencing input: naive CD8+ T cells sorted from blood. The receptors come from a man aged 18 to 30 in good health.

The chain employs TRBV7-3 and TRBJ2-3, with TRBD2 matching over 10 bases. The CDR3 extends over 16 amino acids. CDR1 is SGHTA and CDR2 is FQGTGA in the germline V gene. Trimming cost V 2 bases and J 1 base; bases outside gene matches: 3. In DNA, the CDR3 is TGTGCCAGCAGCTTACCTCTAGCGGGAGGCACAGATACGCAGTATTTT. It translates to CASSLPLAGGTDTQYF.

The chain uses TRBV19 and TRBJ2-1; 11 bases align to TRBD2. The CDR3 covers 18 residues. J gave up 3 bases and V 3 bases, and 10 bases lay outside the gene matches. Germline CDR1 reads LNHDA; CDR2 reads SQIVND (reference sequence). CDR3 amino acids: CASSIHTSGRVGYNEQFF. CDR3 bases: TGTGCCAGTAGTATTCACACTAGCGGGAGAGTGGGCTACAATGAGCAGTTCTTC.

A word on this clone: Different DNA sequences within this sample yield the same CDR3. The CDR3 sequence is CASSLGPYNEQFF. CDR3 bases: TGTGCCAGCAGCTTGGGTCCTTACAATGAGCAGTTCTTC. The chain couples TRBV5-8 to TRBJ2-1, with D unclear. V lost 0 bases and J lost 4, with 5 bases in between. The CDR3 sequence is 13 residues long. Germline CDR1 SGHTS, CDR2 YDEGEE.

The chain combines TRBV27 with TRBJ2-7; D not certain. Trimming stripped 0 bases from V and 1 base from J, with 10 bases between. The germline CDR1 and CDR2 sequences are MNHEY and SMNVEV (reference sequence). There are 15 residues in the CDR3. The CDR3, as DNA: TGTGCCAGCAGTTTATCAGGCAGCGCTTCCTACGAGCAGTACTTC. This gives the protein CASSLSGSASYEQYF.

The sample holds a few counts of this clone. Different DNA sequences within this sample yield the same CDR3. V usage is TRBV9 and J usage is TRBJ2-7, with 9 bases aligning to TRBD2. V dropped 0 bases and J dropped 0; count of bases not matched to a gene: 1. The CDR3 runs 15 residues. Per the germline V gene, CDR1 is SGDLS and CDR2 is YYNGEE. As DNA, the CDR3 is TGTGCCAGCAGCGTAGGACTAGCGGACTCCTACGAGCAGTACTTC. It specifies CASSVGLADSYEQYF.

The V gene is TRBV6-5, the J gene TRBJ2-7, with unresolved D. Per the germline V gene, CDR1 is MNHEY and CDR2 is SVGAGI. Trimming removed 0 bases at V and 5 bases at J, with 14 bases between. This CDR3 spans 15 amino acids. The CDR3 DNA reads TGTGCCAGCAGTTACTCGATCCATGGCGGCGACGAGCAGTACTTC. This encodes CASSYSIHGGDEQYF.

The chain combines TRBV19 with TRBJ2-7, with D tentatively TRBD1 or TRBD2 (6 bases each). CDR3 size: 14 residues. Germline values: CDR1 LNHDA, CDR2 SQIVND (reference sequence). V was clipped by 3 bases and J by 6 bases, with 15 bases between them. CDR3 DNA: TGTGCCAGTAGTATCGCGGAGGGGGTCCTCGAGCAGTACTTC. The encoded protein is CASSIAEGVLEQYF.

J is TRBJ2-7 and V is TRBV5-8, with D perhaps TRBD1 (6 bases). The CDR3 spans 13 residues. Germline V gene sequence: CDR1 SGHTS, CDR2 YDEGEE. V lost 3 bases to trimming and J lost 7 bases, with 14 bases between them. The CDR3 sequence is CASSSGDGREQYF. CDR3 coding DNA: TGTGCCAGCAGCTCAGGGGATGGTCGAGAGCAGTACTTC.

The chain uses TRBV2 and TRBJ2-5; 10 bases agree with TRBD1. Per germline, CDR1 SNHLY and CDR2 FYNNEI. Unmatched junction bases numbered 9, after V lost 4 bases and J lost 4 bases. The CDR3 covers 16 residues. CDR3 sequence reads: CASSARQGAKGETQYF. Written as DNA, the CDR3 is TGTGCCAGCAGTGCCAGACAGGGGGCGAAGGGAGAGACCCAGTACTTC. Drawing the rest from reference TRBV2 and TRBJ2-5, the complete variable domain is EPEVTQTPSHQVTQMGQEVILRCVPISNHLYFYWYRQILGQKVEFLVSFYNNEISEKSEIFDDQFSVERPDGSNFTLKIRSTKLEDSAMYFCASSARQGAKGETQYFGPGTRLLVL.

This chain uses TRBV27 with TRBJ2-1; 10 positions match TRBD2. The CDR3 extends over 14 amino acids. J lost 9 bases, V lost 3 bases, and 5 bases had no gene match. Germline values: CDR1 MNHEY, CDR2 SMNVEV (reference sequence). The CDR3 loop is CASSLSSGSLEQFF. In DNA form, the CDR3 reads TGTGCCAGCAGTTTGTCTAGCGGGAGCCTTGAGCAGTTCTTC.

The chain joins TRBV7-6 to TRBJ2-7; tentatively, D is TRBD1 (5 bases). V was pared by 3 bases and J by 3 bases, with 12 bases between. Germline lookup yields CDR1 SGHVS and CDR2 FNYEAQ. CDR3 length: 14 residues. The CDR3 DNA follows: TGTGCCAGCAGCTTCAGTAACCAGGGCTACGAGCAGTACTTC. It translates to CASSFSNQGYEQYF.

In nucleotides, the CDR3 is TGTGCCAGCAGCTTAGGGACACCTCCCTCTGGAAACACCATATATTTT. This encodes CASSLGTPPSGNTIYF. This sequence joins TRBV7-9 and TRBJ1-3; TRBD1 is a possible D gene (5 bases). CDR1 and CDR2 (germline): SEHNR, FQNEAQ (reference sequence). The CDR3 consists of 16 residues. Trimming took 1 base from V and 0 from J, leaving 10 bases between them.

The chain couples TRBV7-9 to TRBJ2-5; D is undetermined. The CDR3 is made up of 14 amino acids. Trimming shortened V by 7 bases and J by 0 bases, and 12 bases separated the two germline ends. The V gene's germline CDR1 is SEHNR and CDR2 FQNEAQ (reference sequence). The CDR3 sequence is CASISRRDQETQYF. CDR3 nucleotides: TGTGCCAGCATTTCTAGACGGGACCAAGAGACCCAGTACTTC.

The chain uses TRBV4-3 and TRBJ2-3; D gene ambiguous. V gave up 0 bases and J gave up 3 bases, with 16 bases separating them. Germline CDR1 is LGHNA and CDR2 is YSLEER. The CDR3 contains 17 residues. CDR3 amino acids: CASSQDLKGSLTDTQYF. CDR3 DNA sequence: TGCGCCAGCAGCCAAGACCTGAAGGGCAGCTTAACAGATACGCAGTATTTT.

This chain links TRBV28 with TRBJ2-1; D possibly corresponds to TRBD2 (5 bases). The V and J ends lost 5 bases and 8 bases respectively, with 25 bases between them. The CDR3 totals 17 residues. Germline loops: CDR1 MDHEN, CDR2 SYDVKM. This CDR3 reads CASSPRDTGWGRDEQFF. In nucleotides, the CDR3 is TGTGCCAGCAGTCCCCGGGATACCGGGTGGGGTAGGGATGAGCAGTTCTTC.

V is TRBV5-6 and J is TRBJ2-3; D unresolved. The V gene's germline CDR1 is SGHDT and CDR2 YYEEEE. CDR3 length: 12 amino acids. Trimming pared 2 bases from V and 6 bases from J, leaving 7 bases between. CDR3 loop: CASSFPGDTQYF. CDR3 DNA sequence: TGTGCCAGCAGCTTTCCCGGGGATACGCAGTATTTT.

The J gene is TRBJ2-5, the V gene TRBV6-5; TRBD1 matches 8 bases. The J segment lost 1 base and the V segment lost 2 bases, leaving 3 bases of the junction unmatched. Germline V gives CDR1 MNHEY, CDR2 SVGAGI. This CDR3 region has 15 residues. CDR3: CASSYGQGAQETQYF. CDR3 sequence (DNA): TGTGCCAGCAGTTACGGCCAGGGGGCCCAAGAGACCCAGTACTTC.

The CDR3 spells CASSQVMGTSYEQYF. CDR3 in DNA: TGCGCCAGCAGCCAAGTAATGGGCACCTCCTACGAGCAGTACTTC. This chain uses TRBV4-3 with TRBJ2-7; no clear D. CDR3 size: 15 residues. Germline CDR1 and CDR2: LGHNA and YSLEER. The V end lost 1 base, the J end lost 0 bases, and 10 bases lay between the germline ends.

The chain recombines TRBV28 with TRBJ2-5, with a possible D match to TRBD1 (5 bases). Germline CDR1 is MDHEN and CDR2 is SYDVKM. V lost 4 bases and J 1 base, leaving 19 bases between the germline ends. This CDR3 has 17 residues. CDR3 bases: TGTGCCAGCAGTTCCCAAGATGGGGCAGGGTTCCAAGAGACCCAGTACTTC. It is translated as CASSSQDGAGFQETQYF. The variable domain in full, completed from reference TRBV28 and TRBJ2-5, reads DVKVTQSSRYLVKRTGEKVFLECVQDMDHENMFWYRQDPGLGLRLIYFSYDVKMKEKGDIPEGYSVSREKKERFSLILESASTNQTSMYLCASSSQDGAGFQETQYFGPGTRLLVL.

Details on this clone: Sequence at one end of the junction differs from germline and may be a read error. The V and J genes are TRBV7-7 and TRBJ2-7; the D is unclear. CDR1 and CDR2 from the germline V gene are SSHAT and FNYEAQ (reference sequence). The CDR3 totals 13 residues. The CDR3 DNA follows: TGTGCTAGCAGCTTAGGAGTGACCTACGAGCAGTACTTC. This encodes CASSLGVTYEQYF.

J is TRBJ1-1 and V is TRBV30, with D tentatively TRBD1 (5 bases). The CDR3 runs 13 residues. Trimming left V 3 bases short and J 2 bases short, with 10 bases between. Germline values: CDR1 GTSNPN, CDR2 SVGIG (reference sequence). CDR3 sequence: CAWRGTANTEAFF. The CDR3, as DNA: TGTGCCTGGAGAGGGACGGCAAACACTGAAGCTTTCTTT.

Comments on this clone: Other nucleotide sequences in the sample specify the same CDR3. V is TRBV27 and J is TRBJ2-7, with 13 nucleotides matching TRBD2. The length of the CDR3 is 14 residues. Per germline, CDR1 MNHEY and CDR2 SMNVEV (reference sequence). Trimming cost V 4 bases and J 4 bases; bases outside gene matches: 1. For the CDR3, the DNA is TGTGCCAGCAGTTCGACTAGCGGGGGGTACGAGCAGTACTTC. Translation gives CASSSTSGGYEQYF.

The rearrangement uses TRBV5-3 and TRBJ2-1, with TRBD2 matching 8 bases. TRBV5-3 is given ORF status, its function remaining uncertain. This CDR3 has 21 amino acids. V trimming: 2 bases; J trimming: 1 base; junction bases outside the gene matches: 20. In nucleotides, the CDR3 is TGTGCCAGAAGCTTCAAGGCAGGGTATCTAGCGGGTATCTCATCCTACAATGAGCAGTTCTTC. It specifies CARSFKAGYLAGISSYNEQFF.

The chain uses TRBV13 and TRBJ2-1; D is uncertain. The ends were cut back, 4 bases at V and 10 bases at J, with 8 bases in the middle. The V gene's germline CDR1 is PRHDT and CDR2 FYEKMQ (reference sequence). The CDR3 runs 11 residues. CDR3 sequence (DNA): TGTGCCAGCAGCTCTAGTGTCGAGCAGTTCTTC. Translated: CASSSSVEQFF. The full variable domain, rest sourced from reference TRBV13 and TRBJ2-1, is AAGVIQSPRHLIKEKRETATLKCYPIPRHDTVYWYQQGPGQDPQFLISFYEKMQSDKGSIPDRFSAQQFSDYHSELNMSSLELGDSALYFCASSSSVEQFFGPGTRLTVL.

The chain links TRBV5-1 to TRBJ1-3; D is possibly TRBD1 (5 bases). This CDR3 is 17 amino acids long. Germline loops: CDR1 SGHRS, CDR2 YFSETQ. V gave up 2 bases and J gave up 0 bases, with 15 bases separating them. CDR3 in DNA: TGCGCCAGCAGCTTAACCCTGACAGATCCCTCTGGAAACACCATATATTTT. Translated: CASSLTLTDPSGNTIYF.

The chain has TRBV11-2 and TRBJ1-4; D unclear. The ends were cut back, 6 bases at V and 6 bases at J, with 17 bases in the middle. In germline, CDR1 is SGHAT, CDR2 FQNNGV. The CDR3 covers 15 residues. The CDR3 spells CASSHLGGWDEKLFF. CDR3 DNA: TGTGCCAGCAGTCATCTGGGTGGGTGGGATGAAAAACTGTTTTTT.

This clone appeared once. This chain connects TRBV6-5 to TRBJ2-1; 10 bases align to TRBD2. Germline values: CDR1 MNHEY, CDR2 SVGAGI. The CDR3 contains 14 residues. The trim removed 2 bases at V and 10 bases at J, leaving 5 bases unmatched. The CDR3 reads CASSYGLAAGEQFF. CDR3 sequence (DNA): TGTGCCAGCAGTTACGGACTAGCGGCAGGGGAGCAGTTCTTC.

The rearrangement uses TRBV28 and TRBJ2-5; TRBD2 aligns across 15 bases. V trimming: 7 bases; J trimming: 2 bases; junction bases outside the gene matches: 8. In germline, CDR1 is MDHEN, CDR2 SYDVKM. The CDR3 contains 17 residues. The CDR3 loop reads CASKPGLAGGPQETQYF. CDR3 DNA sequence: TGTGCCAGCAAACCGGGACTAGCGGGGGGCCCACAAGAGACCCAGTACTTC.

This chain joins TRBV5-6 and TRBJ2-7; TRBD1 matches 9 bases. Germline-derived CDR1 and CDR2 are SGHDT and YYEEEE. Trimming cost V 4 bases and J 2 bases; bases outside gene matches: 10. The CDR3 runs to 16 residues. In nucleotides, the CDR3 is TGTGCCAGCAGCCCAATGACAGGGGGGGTCGCCTACGAGCAGTACTTC. Protein: CASSPMTGGVAYEQYF.